The source of this T cell receptor beta chain is a study of blood T cells in healthy people across ages. The study, taken as a whole, reports: Both naive CD4+ cell counts and diversity were greater in long-lived donors than in aged donors. Donor CMV status was unknown, possibly confounding expanded clonotype changes.

Worth noting for this clonotype: The antigen is not known.

V was pared by 1 base and J by 10 bases, with 13 bases between. The CDR3 spans 13 residues. Germline V CDR1 and CDR2: MNHEY, SMNVEV (reference sequence). PCR was performed a second time for roughly 6 to 12 cycles using a sample-barcoded 5' primer and a J-beta primer mix. There were at least 3 million CDR3-containing paired-end reads obtained from each sample. One entry per CDR3 protein results from TCRdb running MiXCR on the 5' RACE reads. The sample consists of about 2 million distinct CDR3 sequences, 49% of them appearing once. Healthy Caucasian individuals from Russia aged about 6 to 100 served as donors.

The J gene is TRBJ1-1, the V gene TRBV27, with D unclear. The TCR originated in a woman in her thirties or forties in good health. What was sequenced was blood. This CDR3 reads CASSLYLRQPAFF. The CDR3 region has the DNA TGTGCCAGCAGTTTATATCTTCGTCAGCCAGCTTTCTTT.